The clone carrying this TCR beta chain was observed many times. Its antigen is currently unknown. TCRdb re-called the RT-PCR reads with MiXCR, one entry per CDR3 protein. The sample carries more than 450,000 distinct CDR3 sequences, approximately 12% recorded once. These data are taken from a study of response to subunit inactivated influenza vaccine. The study, taken as a whole, reports: Every seasonal influenza vaccination brings in few new T cells, the authors suggested.

The CDR3 is 17 residues long. Trimming took off 2 bases at V and 0 bases at J, with 14 bases between the two ends. Germline CDR1 is MNHEY and CDR2 is SMNVEV (reference sequence). This receptor was taken from a man between 45 and 60 years old who received an inactivated influenza vaccine. The chain couples TRBV27 to TRBJ2-1; possibly TRBD1 for D (5 bases). Sequenced material: PBMCs from blood, taken on the day of vaccination. The CDR3 sequence is CASSLGWGQSSYNEQFF. The CDR3 bases are TGTGCCAGCAGTTTAGGGTGGGGCCAGAGCTCCTACAATGAGCAGTTCTTC.